This T cell receptor (beta chain) was captured by sequencing in a study of T cells after posttransplantation cyclophosphamide. This clone was observed many times. Clones were sequenced by immunoSEQ multiplex PCR, and TCRdb holds only the in-frame ones, with some missing. The sample includes about 33,000 clones, none of them occurring once. The receptor was isolated from a girl aged 5-17 years in good health, CMV-negative, and a related stem cell transplant donor. Material for sequencing was PBMCs.

The CDR3 region is CASRTGTGISNSPLHF. DNA of the CDR3: TGTGCCAGTCGAACAGGGACAGGCATATCAAATTCACCCCTCCACTTT. The chain employs TRBV19 and TRBJ1-6; 8 nucleotides line up with TRBD1. CDR1 is LNHDA and CDR2 is SQIVND in the germline V gene (reference sequence). V was clipped by 8 bases and J by 7 bases; unmatched bases: 13. The CDR3 covers 16 residues.